A single sample gave rise to the 16 T cell receptor beta chains below, sequenced in a study of OX40 agonist ivuxolimab in advanced cancers. TCRdb's table, derived via immunoSEQ multiplex PCR, lists solely in-frame clones and lacks some. The repertoire consists of some 10,000 clones, with roughly 63% occurring once and the leading ten covering roughly 50%. Sequencing used CD4+ or CD8+ T cells sorted from blood, obtained in a trial of the OX40 agonist ivuxolimab. The receptors here all came from an adult with an advanced solid tumor such as melanoma, head and neck, liver or kidney cancer.

The chain carries TRBV6-5 and TRBJ1-2; tentative D call: TRBD1 (6 bases). Trimming took off 8 bases at V and 2 bases at J, with 9 bases between the two ends. This CDR3 spans 12 amino acids. Germline assignment: CDR1 MNHEY and CDR2 SVGAGI. CDR3 amino acids: CASGQFNYGYTF. CDR3 in DNA: TGTGCCAGCGGACAGTTCAACTATGGCTACACCTTC.

The chain recombines TRBV10-2 with TRBJ1-1; D gene uncertain. Trimming cost V 5 bases and J 4 bases, with 14 bases left between them. The CDR3 consists of 14 residues. CDR1 and CDR2 from the germline V gene are WSHSY and SAAADI. CDR3 sequence reads: CASSLPFRVTEAFF. For the CDR3, the DNA is TGCGCCAGCAGTCTCCCCTTCCGGGTCACTGAAGCTTTCTTT.

This clone was picked up a small number of times. This sequence joins TRBV7-9 and TRBJ2-1; 7 nucleotides agree with TRBD1. The germline V gene encodes CDR1 SEHNR and CDR2 FQNEAQ (reference sequence). CDR3 length equals 15 residues. J lost 2 bases, V lost 10 bases, and 11 bases had no gene match. The CDR3 protein is CANDDPGTAYNEQFF. The CDR3 nucleotides are TGTGCCAACGATGATCCCGGGACAGCCTACAATGAGCAGTTCTTC.

Concerning this clone: A read error may explain this, as a much larger clone is one base away. This rearrangement joins TRBV4-2 to TRBJ1-2, with 9 bases aligning to TRBD1. There are 14 residues in the CDR3. Germline V gene sequence: CDR1 LGHNA, CDR2 YNFKEQ. The junction had 9 bases not matched to a gene; V was cut back by 4 bases and J by 9 bases. CDR3 sequence reads: CASSPGTGSYSYTF. For the CDR3, the DNA is TGTGCCAGCAGCCCGGGGACAGGGTCATATAGCTACACCTTC.

The CDR3, as DNA: TGTGCCAGCAGCCTCGGGACAGGTTACAATGAGCAGTTCTTC. Translation gives CASSLGTGYNEQFF. V and J are TRBV7-8 and TRBJ2-1; 8 nucleotides match TRBD1. V shed 5 bases, J shed 4 bases, and the junction held 4 bases outside the gene matches. CDR3 length: 14 residues. Germline V gene lookup returns CDR1 SGHVS and CDR2 FQNEAQ.

The V call is TRBV6-5, the J call TRBJ1-6; TRBD1 agrees at 10 bases. The J segment lost 10 bases and the V segment lost 4 bases, leaving 7 bases of the junction unmatched. CDR1 is MNHEY and CDR2 is SVGAGI in the germline V gene. The CDR3 covers 15 residues. The CDR3 region has the DNA TGTGCCAGCAGTTGGGGACAGGGGTACCGGTCACCCCTCCACTTT. This codes for CASSWGQGYRSPLHF.

The gene calls are TRBV7-8 and TRBJ2-1; D is unresolved. This CDR3 region has 12 residues. The V end was cut by 3 bases, the J end by 6 bases, with 6 bases between. Germline assignment: CDR1 SGHVS and CDR2 FQNEAQ. The CDR3 is CASSLSRNEQFF. The CDR3 DNA is TGTGCCAGCAGCTTGTCTCGCAATGAGCAGTTCTTC.

This clone was detected a few times. V usage is TRBV6-6 and J usage is TRBJ1-1; unclear D gene. Per germline, CDR1 MNHNY and CDR2 SVGAGI (reference sequence). Trimming removed 2 bases at V and 7 bases at J, with 5 bases between. The CDR3 loop spans 11 amino acids. Here the CDR3 DNA reads TGTGCCAGCAGTTACGGGATTGAAGCTTTCTTT. It codes for CASSYGIEAFF.

This chain connects TRBV19 to TRBJ2-1; D unclear. Per the germline V gene, CDR1 is LNHDA and CDR2 is SQIVND (reference sequence). Trimming cost V 3 bases and J 0 bases, with 9 bases left between them. The CDR3 has 15 residues. CDR3 protein: CASSIQDISYNEQFF. As DNA, the CDR3 is TGTGCCAGTAGTATCCAGGATATCTCCTACAATGAGCAGTTCTTC.

The chain links TRBV27 to TRBJ2-7; the D is unclear. The last part of the DNA fits TRBJ2-1 better; the J call may be wrong. The germline V gene encodes CDR1 MNHEY and CDR2 SMNVEV (reference sequence). This CDR3 has 14 residues. The CDR3 nucleotides read TGTGCCAGCAGTTTCCACCGAAACTACAATGAGCAGTTCTTC. It is translated as CASSFHRNYNEQFF.

The CDR3 DNA reads TGCGCCAGCAGCTTTGGGAATACATTCTCTGGAAACACCATATATTTT. Translating gives CASSFGNTFSGNTIYF. The chain employs TRBV5-1 and TRBJ1-3, with unresolved D. CDR1 is SGHRS, CDR2 YFSETQ, per germline. This CDR3 spans 16 amino acids. V was cut by 2 bases and J by 0 bases, with 12 bases left in between. Full variable domain (remainder filled in from reference TRBV5-1 and TRBJ1-3): KAGVTQTPRYLIKTRGQQVTLSCSPISGHRSVSWYQQTPGQGLQFLFEYFSETQRNKGNFPGRFSGRQFSNSRSEMNVSTLELGDSALYLCASSFGNTFSGNTIYFGEGSWLTVV.

The genes are TRBV28 and TRBJ1-1; TRBD1 is a possible D gene (5 bases). The germline V and J ends were trimmed by 5 bases and 0 bases, with 13 bases remaining between them. The CDR3 totals 15 residues. Germline V lookup: CDR1 MDHEN, CDR2 SYDVKM. Here the CDR3 DNA reads TGTGCCAGCAGTAGTTTGTGGGGGGTGAACACTGAAGCTTTCTTT. Translated: CASSSLWGVNTEAFF.

The rearrangement uses TRBV7-9 and TRBJ1-5, with TRBD1 as a possible D gene (5 bases). V lost 3 bases to trimming and J lost 2 bases, with 8 bases between them. The germline V gene encodes CDR1 SEHNR and CDR2 FQNEAQ (reference sequence). The CDR3 runs 14 residues. The CDR3 region is CASSFAGRNQPQHF. For the CDR3, the DNA is TGTGCCAGCAGCTTCGCAGGGCGCAATCAGCCCCAGCATTTT.

This clone is a singleton in its sample. The V call is TRBV29-1, the J call TRBJ2-7; TRBD1 matches 7 bases. The junction had 2 bases not matched to a gene; V was cut back by 3 bases and J by 6 bases. The germline V gene encodes CDR1 SQVTM and CDR2 ANQGSEA. The CDR3 extends over 11 amino acids. The CDR3 nucleotides are TGCAGCGTTGATCCAGGGGGCGAGCAGTACTTC. Translated, it gives CSVDPGGEQYF.

The rearrangement joins TRBV27 to TRBJ2-7; D unresolved. The CDR3 loop spans 13 amino acids. Germline V gene sequence: CDR1 MNHEY, CDR2 SMNVEV (reference sequence). V was clipped by 4 bases and J by 5 bases, with 12 bases between them. Here the CDR3 DNA reads TGTGCCAGCAGTTGGGCGTACGGAAACGAGCAGTACTTC. Its translation: CASSWAYGNEQYF.

The chain combines TRBV7-3 with TRBJ2-5; TRBD2 aligns across 12 bases. CDR3 length equals 16 residues. The V gene's germline CDR1 is SGHTA and CDR2 FQGTGA. Trimming took 6 bases from V and 5 from J; bases not matched to a gene: 10. For the CDR3, the DNA is TGTGCCAGCAGTCATCGACTAGCGGGAGTCAGCGAGACCCAGTACTTC. Its translation is CASSHRLAGVSETQYF. Using reference TRBV7-3 and TRBJ2-5 for the parts outside the CDR3, the full variable domain is GAGVSQTPSNKVTEKGKYVELRCDPISGHTALYWYRQSLGQGPEFLIYFQGTGAADDSGLPNDRFFAVRPEGSVSTLKIQRTERGDSAVYLCASSHRLAGVSETQYFGPGTRLLVL.